This TCR beta chain was retrieved from a study of T cell responses to AZD1222 COVID-19 vaccine (dated by TCRdb to about 2021). Background for the entire study: AZD1222 recipients given second doses at about 4 weeks or at about 12 weeks were pooled, since spike-specific TCR depth and breadth were not found to differ between the two schedules. TCR sequencing covered more than 230 trial participants: 200 to 220 given two doses of AZD1222 and about 26 given two doses of MenACWY control vaccine. Enrollment into the trials was organized by age into subgroups of 18-55, 56-69 and 70-plus years, and those subgroups contained 148, 28 and 57 TCR-sequenced participants, respectively.

This sample's time point label indicates: baseline before first vaccination. Samples from vaccinated people were obtained from the UK trials COV001 and COV002, which included a single-blind randomized controlled phase 2/3 trial of AZD1222 (ChAdOx1 nCoV-19) in healthy adults. For TCRbeta chain sequencing, PBMC samples from trial participants were taken at day 0 and at day 28 after the second dose. With respect to this clone: The specificity of this receptor is unknown. Qualities for individual bases were not recorded, and no much larger clone is one base off.

The CDR3 regions of human TCRbeta chains were analyzed by immunosequencing. Processing in the source paper ran as follows. Repertoire TCRs were checked for matches against a reference library of SARS-CoV-2-specific TCRs that had been generated using the MIRA antigen-specificity platform. Breadth was defined as the fraction of unique TCRs that were SARS-CoV-2-associated, and depth was defined as the fraction of total T cells that were SARS-CoV-2-associated. Each spike-specific TCR was assigned to its reactive spike region and to a CD4 or CD8 class using the MIRA data. Log10-transformed breadth and depth values were compared by one-way ANOVA with Sidak's multiple comparisons tests. The table comes from immuneACCESS by way of TCRdb, which keeps in-frame sequences with V and J called. Part of the clones is missing from these tables; in studies checked, under half for an unresolved V gene and the rest for unknown reasons. The V and J calls and clone size come from that table; D and trimming were worked out from the DNA. Recorded for this sample are some 150,000 clones; 91% of them occurred a single time. The ten largest clones capture 5% of the sample.

What the research found in general, with its limitations: Conclusions about previously exposed vaccinees were limited because only six or seven AZD1222 recipients were SARS-CoV-2 seropositive at baseline. The 56-69-year group was small, and its depth increase did not reach significance, likely because of low power. Nearly half of unique spike-specific TCRs reportedly recognized epitopes outside regions mutated in the B.1.351 and B.1.1.7 variants. Because no samples from the day 14 peak response were available, repertoires could be characterized only after the peak T cell response. A significant rise in spike-specific TCR breadth and depth was observed after two AZD1222 doses relative to day 0 and relative to MenACWY recipients. Most participants were white British and females outnumbered males, and the authors suggested that clonal diversity may have been underestimated. CD4 TCRs associated with the vaccine covered the entire spike protein, and the dominant responses were in regions 160-218 and 743-854.

The junction carries 10 bases between V and J, which are trimmed by 6 bases and 0 bases respectively. The germline V gene yields MNHEY for CDR1 and SVGAGI for CDR2. The CDR3, cysteine through phenylalanine, is 14 amino acids long. Solely the CDR3 DNA is kept, with 42 bases framed from the first base. Sequencing used peripheral blood, obtained on day 0 of AZD1222 vaccination. Rearrangement joined TRBV6-5 to TRBJ2-3; the D gene may be TRBD1 or TRBD2, since each aligns over 5 bases. This TCR derives from an adult in good health. The nucleotide sequence is TGTGCCAGCAGAGCCGGGGCAAGCACAGATACGCAGTATTTT. Translation gives CASRAGASTDTQYF.